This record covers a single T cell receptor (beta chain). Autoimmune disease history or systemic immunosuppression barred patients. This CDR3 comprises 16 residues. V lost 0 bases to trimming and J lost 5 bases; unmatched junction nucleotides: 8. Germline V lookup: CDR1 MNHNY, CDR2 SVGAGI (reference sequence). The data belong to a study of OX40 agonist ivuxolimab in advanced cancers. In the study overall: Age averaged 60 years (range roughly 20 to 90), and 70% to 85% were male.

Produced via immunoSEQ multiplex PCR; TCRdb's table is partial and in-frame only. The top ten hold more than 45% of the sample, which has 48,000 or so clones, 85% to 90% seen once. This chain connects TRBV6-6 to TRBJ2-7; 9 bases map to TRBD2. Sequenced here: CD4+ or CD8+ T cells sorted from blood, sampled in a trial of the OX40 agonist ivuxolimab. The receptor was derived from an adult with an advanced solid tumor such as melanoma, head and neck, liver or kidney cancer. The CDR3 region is CASSYSMGSSGDEQYF. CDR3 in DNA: TGTGCCAGCAGTTACTCGATGGGGTCTAGCGGGGACGAGCAGTACTTC.